Below are 19 T cell receptor beta chains sequenced from a single sample in a study of T and B cells in COVID-19 patients (TCRdb year 2020). Data came from an Illumina MiSeq. TRB rearrangements were amplified by multiplex PCR with BIOMED2 TRB-A/B primer pools. TCRdb reran the public reads through fastp at Q25 and MiXCR, keeping productive beta chains. Each CDR3 protein appears once, grouped with its most common genes and DNA. This sample is represented by some 17,000 distinct CDR3 sequences; about a quarter of them were singletons. In total, the top ten clones hold under 3.5% of the sample. TRB repertoires were amplified using roughly 220-550 ng of genomic DNA isolated from blood. Sequenced: blood. Every receptor here comes from a human donor who had recovered from COVID-19.

Notes on this clonotype: A read error is possible here, since a much larger clone lies one base away. V gene TRBV19 combines with J gene TRBJ2-7; D is unresolved. The CDR3 is made up of 18 amino acids. CDR1 is LNHDA and CDR2 is SQIVND in the germline V gene (reference sequence). The CDR3 loop reads CASSIGGSRPLPIAERYF. CDR3 bases: TGTGCCAGTAGTATAGGGGGTTCGAGACCGCTTCCCATCGCCGAGCGGTACTTC.

At least ten counts were recorded for this clonotype. CDR3 loop: CAWTMYRGDYEQYF. The DNA of the CDR3 is TGTGCCTGGACCATGTACAGGGGGGACTACGAGCAGTACTTC. The chain combines TRBV30 with TRBJ2-7; 8 positions agree with TRBD1. The V segment lost 4 bases and the J segment 3 bases; nucleotides outside the gene matches: 8. There are 14 residues in the CDR3. Germline CDR1 is GTSNPN and CDR2 is SVGIG (reference sequence).

This clonotype is judged medium-sized. This rearrangement joins TRBV6-5 to TRBJ1-2; D gene uncertain. This CDR3 region has 13 residues. The V end was cut by 6 bases, the J end by 0 bases, with 8 bases between. Germline assignment: CDR1 MNHEY and CDR2 SVGAGI. DNA for the CDR3: TGTGCCAGCAGGAACAAGGCTAACTATGGCTACACCTTC. Amino acids: CASRNKANYGYTF.

Within the sample, this clonotype is medium-sized. The chain recombines TRBV29-1 with TRBJ1-2; TRBD1 matches 8 bases. Unmatched junction bases numbered 6, after V lost 7 bases and J lost 2 bases. In germline, CDR1 is SQVTM, CDR2 ANQGSEA. This CDR3 has 13 residues. The CDR3 bases are TGCAGCGGAGGGACAGGACTAAACTATGGCTACACCTTC. It yields the protein CSGGTGLNYGYTF. Full variable domain (outside the CDR3, taken from reference TRBV29-1 and TRBJ1-2): SAVISQKPSRDICQRGTSLTIQCQVDSQVTMMFWYRQQPGQSLTLIATANQGSEATYESGFVIDKFPISRPNLTFSTLTVSNMSPEDSSIYLCSGGTGLNYGYTFGSGTRLTVV.

V is TRBV18 and J is TRBJ1-6; 8 nucleotides agree with TRBD1. CDR1 is KGHSH and CDR2 is LQKENI in the germline V gene. J lost 6 bases, V lost 3 bases, and 13 bases had no gene match. The CDR3 is made up of 18 amino acids. The CDR3 protein is CASSPLDRVQAGNSPLHF. The CDR3 DNA follows: TGTGCCAGCTCACCGCTGGACAGGGTTCAGGCTGGTAATTCACCCCTCCACTTT.

This clonotype was seen ten or more times. The V and J genes are TRBV6-5 and TRBJ2-1, with 9 positions matching TRBD2. CDR3 length: 14 residues. In germline, CDR1 is MNHEY, CDR2 SVGAGI. J gave up 10 bases and V 1 base, and 5 bases lay outside the gene matches. The CDR3 sequence: CASSYFLAGREQFF. In nucleotides, the CDR3 is TGTGCCAGCAGTTACTTTCTAGCGGGAAGGGAGCAGTTCTTC.

The genes are TRBV5-1 and TRBJ2-1; TRBD1 is a possible D gene (6 bases). The CDR3 covers 13 residues. Deletions cut 4 bases from V and 4 bases from J, with 9 bases between. In germline, CDR1 is SGHRS, CDR2 YFSETQ. The CDR3 DNA sequence: TGCGCCAGCAGCCTTGGACAGTACAATGAGCAGTTCTTC. Translated, it gives CASSLGQYNEQFF.

V and J are TRBV7-9 and TRBJ2-7; no clear D gene. The CDR3 covers 11 residues. Trimming left V 4 bases short and J 3 bases short, with 4 bases between. Germline CDR1 SEHNR, CDR2 FQNEAQ (reference sequence). Here the CDR3 reads CASSSYYEQYF. CDR3 nucleotide sequence: TGTGCCAGCAGCTCGTACTACGAGCAGTACTTC.

In the case of this clonotype: A read error may produce the germline difference seen at one junction end. The V gene is TRBV19, the J gene TRBJ1-1; a possible D gene is TRBD1 (5 bases). CDR1 and CDR2 (germline): LNHDA, SQIVND (reference sequence). CDR3 length equals 14 residues. CDR3 bases: TGTGCCAGTAGTATCCGAGGGGCCCACACTGTAGCTTTCTTT. It codes for CASSIRGAHTVAFF.

This clonotype is medium-sized by share. V usage is TRBV19 and J usage is TRBJ2-4, with a tentative D call TRBD2 (6 bases). In germline, CDR1 is LNHDA, CDR2 SQIVND (reference sequence). This CDR3 has 14 residues. V lost 6 bases, J lost 1 base, and 10 bases lay in between. The chain's CDR3 is CASRRGEAKNIQYF. The CDR3 DNA follows: TGTGCCAGTAGGCGGGGAGAGGCCAAAAACATTCAGTACTTC.

This chain uses TRBV19 with TRBJ2-6, with TRBD1 as a possible D gene (6 bases). Trimming removed 5 bases at V and 4 bases at J, with 12 bases between. CDR3 length: 15 residues. The V gene's germline CDR1 is LNHDA and CDR2 SQIVND (reference sequence). CDR3 region: CASSHSGTGANVLTF. The DNA for the CDR3 is TGTGCCAGTAGTCACTCCGGGACAGGGGCCAACGTCCTGACTTTC.

In this sample, this clonotype is medium-sized. The chain couples TRBV15 to TRBJ2-3; 15 bases line up with TRBD2. Germline V gene lookup returns CDR1 LNHNV and CDR2 YYDKDF (reference sequence). Unmatched junction bases numbered 10, after V lost 0 bases and J lost 6 bases. This CDR3 has 19 amino acids. The CDR3 DNA is TGTGCCACCAGCAGAGAAGGACTAGCGGGAGGGGGCAGGCTGGATACGCAGTATTTT. Its translation: CATSREGLAGGGRLDTQYF.

The sample holds many counts of this clonotype. V is TRBV18 and J is TRBJ2-5; TRBD1 matches 9 bases. The length of the CDR3 is 15 residues. CDR1 is KGHSH, CDR2 LQKENI, per germline. With 6 bases clipped from V and 1 base from J, the junction kept 6 bases outside the gene matches. As DNA, the CDR3 is TGTGCCAGCTCGCTTCGGGACAGGGCCCAAGAGACCCAGTACTTC. It encodes CASSLRDRAQETQYF.

This clonotype was recorded a few times. The chain joins TRBV6-5 to TRBJ1-2; D ambiguous. CDR1 and CDR2 (germline): MNHEY, SVGAGI. The germline V and J ends were trimmed by 3 bases and 2 bases, with 10 bases remaining between them. This CDR3 spans 14 amino acids. The DNA of the CDR3 is TGTGCCAGCAGTTATAATCGGGGAAACTATGGCTACACCTTC. Protein: CASSYNRGNYGYTF.

This clonotype has a handful of counts. The gene calls are TRBV4-3 and TRBJ2-7; no firm D call. CDR1 and CDR2 from the germline V gene are LGHNA and YSLEER. This CDR3 region has 13 residues. Trimming cost V 3 bases and J 9 bases, with 15 bases left between them. CDR3 nucleotide sequence: TGCGCCAGCAGCCACAGTGGGTCCTTGGGGCAGTACTTC. This sequence encodes CASSHSGSLGQYF.

The chain employs TRBV12-3 or TRBV12-4 and TRBJ2-2; D gene uncertain. V was trimmed by 6 bases and J by 1 base, leaving 12 bases between them. CDR3 length: 15 residues. The CDR3 is CASSPGGVNTGELFF. The CDR3 nucleotides are TGTGCCAGCAGCCCGGGCGGCGTGAACACCGGGGAGCTGTTTTTT.

There are many counts of this clonotype. V usage is TRBV4-3 and J usage is TRBJ2-2; D unclear. V was pared by 3 bases and J by 2 bases, with 13 bases between. This CDR3 spans 16 amino acids. Germline loops: CDR1 LGHNA, CDR2 YSLEER. In nucleotides, the CDR3 is TGCGCCAGCAGCCACCTGGGGTCGCTAAACACCGGGGAGCTGTTTTTT. Translated, it gives CASSHLGSLNTGELFF.

This clonotype has ten or more counts. The chain joins TRBV12-3 or TRBV12-4 to TRBJ2-5, with TRBD2 as a possible D gene (6 bases). This CDR3 spans 15 amino acids. The V gene lost 0 bases and the J gene lost 0 bases, with 8 bases spanning the gap. The CDR3 here is CASSLAAGNQETQYF. The DNA of the CDR3 is TGTGCCAGCAGTTTAGCGGCGGGGAACCAAGAGACCCAGTACTTC.

The chain recombines TRBV6-1 with TRBJ1-2; D not certain. V was cut by 3 bases and J by 8 bases, with 13 bases left in between. From germline, CDR1 is MNHNS and CDR2 SASEGT. The CDR3 is 13 residues long. CDR3 sequence: CASSDAGLRGYTF. The DNA of the CDR3 is TGTGCCAGCAGTGATGCGGGGTTGCGAGGCTACACCTTC.